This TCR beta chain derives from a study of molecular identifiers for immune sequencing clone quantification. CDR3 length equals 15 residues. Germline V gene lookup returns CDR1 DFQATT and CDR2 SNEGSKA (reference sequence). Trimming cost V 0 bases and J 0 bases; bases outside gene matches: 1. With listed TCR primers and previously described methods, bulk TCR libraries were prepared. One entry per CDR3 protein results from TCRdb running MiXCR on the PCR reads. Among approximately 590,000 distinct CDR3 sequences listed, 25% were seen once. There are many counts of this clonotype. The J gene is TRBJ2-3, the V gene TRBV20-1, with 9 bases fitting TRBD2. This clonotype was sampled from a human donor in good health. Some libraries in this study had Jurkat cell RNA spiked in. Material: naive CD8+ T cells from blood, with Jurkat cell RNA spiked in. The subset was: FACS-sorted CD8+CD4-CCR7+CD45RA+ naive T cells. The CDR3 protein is CSARDLAGSTDTQYF. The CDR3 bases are TGCAGTGCTAGAGATCTAGCGGGGAGCACAGATACGCAGTATTTT.